The 19 T cell receptor beta chains below were found in one sample sequenced in a study of cytomegalovirus exposure and HLA in healthy donors. Researchers ran the PCR with 60 Vbeta and 13 Jbeta primers. Produced via immunoSEQ multiplex PCR; TCRdb's table is partial and in-frame only. Of about 110,000 clones in the sample, about 80% are singletons; the top ten hold 13%. Sequencing used PBMCs. All receptors derive from a man younger than 40 in good health and CMV-seropositive.

The chain recombines TRBV2 with TRBJ2-1; D remains unclear. The CDR3 length is 11 residues. V lost 8 bases, J lost 10 bases, and 12 bases lay in between. Per germline, CDR1 SNHLY and CDR2 FYNNEI. Written as DNA, the CDR3 is TGTGCCAGCGGCCCCGCTAGGGAGCAGTTCTTC. Translating it yields CASGPAREQFF.

The chain links TRBV11-3 to TRBJ2-7, with D possibly matching TRBD2 (5 bases). The V gene lost 8 bases and the J gene lost 4 bases, with 12 bases spanning the gap. Germline CDR1 reads SGHNT; CDR2 reads YENEEA. The CDR3 runs 12 residues. The CDR3 here is CASGSGGYEQYF. The CDR3, as DNA: TGTGCCAGCGGCTCCGGCGGGTACGAGCAGTACTTC.

CDR3 nucleotide sequence: TGTGCCAGCAGCGTAGGACCGGGTGGCGAAAAACTGTTTTTT. Its translation is CASSVGPGGEKLFF. This sequence joins TRBV9 and TRBJ1-4; D is ambiguous. CDR1 and CDR2 (germline): SGDLS, YYNGEE. The CDR3 sequence is 14 residues long. Trimming removed 0 bases from V and 8 bases from J, with 11 bases in between.

The V and J genes are TRBV7-2 and TRBJ2-1; 13 nucleotides align to TRBD2. Germline V gives CDR1 SGHTA, CDR2 FQGNSA. The V gene end was trimmed by 5 bases and the J gene end by 8 bases; junction bases not matched to a gene: 9. This CDR3 comprises 16 residues. For the CDR3, the DNA is TGTGCCAGCAGCCCGAGACTAGCGGGGGGCGGAGATGAGCAGTTCTTC. It translates to CASSPRLAGGGDEQFF.

This chain links TRBV10-3 with TRBJ1-2, with TRBD1 identical over 9 bases. The CDR3 loop spans 15 amino acids. Germline V gene data show CDR1 as ENHRY and CDR2 as SYGVKD. Trimming at V came to 7 bases and at J to 8 bases, leaving 14 bases not matched to a gene. The chain's CDR3 is CAITTVEQGAGGYTF. The DNA for the CDR3 is TGTGCCATCACCACCGTAGAACAGGGGGCAGGAGGCTACACCTTC.

V is TRBV5-6 and J is TRBJ2-7, with a possible D match to TRBD2 (7 bases). The CDR3 runs 14 residues. V dropped 3 bases and J dropped 7 bases, with 17 bases sitting between them. Germline V gives CDR1 SGHDT, CDR2 YYEEEE. CDR3 DNA sequence: TGTGCCAGCAGCTACACGGGGGGCCGGTGGGAGCAGTACTTC. Its protein product is CASSYTGGRWEQYF.

There are a few counts of this clone. This rearrangement joins TRBV5-4 to TRBJ2-1; D gene uncertain. The CDR3 loop spans 14 amino acids. Germline-derived CDR1 and CDR2 are SGHNT and YYREEE (reference sequence). Trimming took off 0 bases at V and 5 bases at J, with 9 bases between the two ends. Written as DNA, the CDR3 is TGTGCCAGCAGCTTGGTTGGCCCCGACAATGAGCAGTTCTTC. Protein sequence: CASSLVGPDNEQFF. Supplemented by reference TRBV5-4 and TRBJ2-1, the full variable domain reads ETGVTQSPTHLIKTRGQQVTLRCSSQSGHNTVSWYQQALGQGPQFIFQYYREEENGRGNFPPRFSGLQFPNYSSELNVNALELDDSALYLCASSLVGPDNEQFFGPGTRLTVL.

This chain connects TRBV28 to TRBJ2-7; 7 nucleotides match TRBD1. The length of the CDR3 is 13 residues. The V gene's germline CDR1 is MDHEN and CDR2 SYDVKM. The J segment lost 4 bases and the V segment lost 5 bases, leaving 5 bases of the junction unmatched. For the CDR3, the DNA is TGTGCCAGCAGTGTATCAGGGGGATACGAGCAGTACTTC. Protein: CASSVSGGYEQYF. The entire variable domain, with the rest obtained from reference TRBV28 and TRBJ2-7, is as follows: DVKVTQSSRYLVKRTGEKVFLECVQDMDHENMFWYRQDPGLGLRLIYFSYDVKMKEKGDIPEGYSVSREKKERFSLILESASTNQTSMYLCASSVSGGYEQYFGPGTRLTVT.

This chain joins TRBV7-9 and TRBJ1-2; no definite D call. Germline values: CDR1 SEHNR, CDR2 FQNEAQ (reference sequence). Trimming pared 1 base from V and 8 bases from J, leaving 20 bases between. The CDR3 has 16 amino acids. For the CDR3, the DNA is TGTGCCAGCAGCTTAGGTAGTATTCCACCGGAGAAGGGCTACACCTTC. It is translated as CASSLGSIPPEKGYTF.

This clone came up a few times. This rearrangement joins TRBV6-6 to TRBJ1-6, with 7 bases matching TRBD1. This CDR3 is built from 15 residues. Looked up from germline, CDR1 is MNHNY and CDR2 is SVGAGI (reference sequence). Trimming cost V 0 bases and J 6 bases; bases outside gene matches: 2. The CDR3 DNA reads as TGTGCCAGCAGTTACTCCGGACAGGTTAATTCACCCCTCCACTTT. As protein: CASSYSGQVNSPLHF.

The J gene is TRBJ2-7, the V gene TRBV9; 7 bases line up with TRBD2. The CDR3 runs 13 residues. Germline CDR1 reads SGDLS; CDR2 reads YYNGEE. The V and J ends lost 5 bases and 3 bases, in that order; junction bases with no gene match: 5. The chain's CDR3 is CASSPSGDYEQYF. The CDR3 DNA sequence: TGTGCCAGCAGTCCTAGCGGTGACTACGAGCAGTACTTC.

The chain is built from TRBV5-6 and TRBJ2-3; D perhaps matches TRBD1 (6 bases). Germline assignment: CDR1 SGHDT and CDR2 YYEEEE. The CDR3 covers 16 residues. The V end was cut by 0 bases, the J end by 8 bases, with 19 bases between. DNA for the CDR3: TGTGCCAGCAGCTTGGCCCTCCCAGGGGAACGCGGTACGCAGTATTTT. Its translation: CASSLALPGERGTQYF. Complete variable domain (other parts from reference TRBV5-6 and TRBJ2-3): DAGVTQSPTHLIKTRGQQVTLRCSPKSGHDTVSWYQQALGQGPQFIFQYYEEEERQRGNFPDRFSGHQFPNYSSELNVNALLLGDSALYLCASSLALPGERGTQYFGPGTRLTVL.

The chain is built from TRBV27 and TRBJ1-1, with TRBD1 identical over 8 bases. From germline, CDR1 is MNHEY and CDR2 SMNVEV (reference sequence). The V segment lost 0 bases and the J segment 4 bases; nucleotides outside the gene matches: 4. The CDR3 sequence is 15 residues long. The CDR3 sequence: CASSLSPGGGTEAFF. The DNA for the CDR3 is TGTGCCAGCAGTTTATCACCAGGGGGCGGCACTGAAGCTTTCTTT.

V usage is TRBV28 and J usage is TRBJ1-3; D is unclear. The CDR3 runs 15 residues. The V gene lost 5 bases and the J gene lost 7 bases, with 18 bases spanning the gap. Germline values: CDR1 MDHEN, CDR2 SYDVKM. CDR3 sequence: CASSETPGIGNTIYF. The CDR3 bases are TGTGCCAGCAGTGAGACACCCGGAATCGGCAACACCATATATTTT. The whole variable domain, filled in from reference TRBV28 and TRBJ1-3, reads DVKVTQSSRYLVKRTGEKVFLECVQDMDHENMFWYRQDPGLGLRLIYFSYDVKMKEKGDIPEGYSVSREKKERFSLILESASTNQTSMYLCASSETPGIGNTIYFGEGSWLTVV.

The J gene is TRBJ2-5, the V gene TRBV19; D possibly corresponds to TRBD1 (5 bases). V lost 6 bases, J lost 2 bases, and 16 bases lay in between. The V gene's germline CDR1 is LNHDA and CDR2 SQIVND (reference sequence). This CDR3 contains 15 residues. CDR3 amino acids: CASSFIQGSQETQYF. In nucleotides, the CDR3 is TGTGCCAGTAGCTTTATCCAGGGATCACAAGAGACCCAGTACTTC.

J is TRBJ2-2 and V is TRBV6-6; D is unclear. From germline, CDR1 is MNHNY and CDR2 SVGAGI (reference sequence). The CDR3 has 14 amino acids. Trimming shortened V by 4 bases and J by 5 bases, and 11 bases separated the two germline ends. For the CDR3, the DNA is TGTGCCAGCAGTTCCTACAGTGGGACCGGGGAGCTGTTTTTT. It encodes CASSSYSGTGELFF.

The rearrangement joins TRBV11-2 to TRBJ2-5; no firm D call. The CDR3 spans 12 residues. The germline V and J ends were trimmed by 3 bases and 2 bases, with 4 bases remaining between them. Germline loops: CDR1 SGHAT, CDR2 FQNNGV. The CDR3 protein is CASSFMQETQYF. CDR3 nucleotide sequence: TGTGCCAGCAGCTTCATGCAAGAGACCCAGTACTTC.

This clone was counted only a few times. The V and J genes are TRBV7-8 and TRBJ1-6, with D maybe TRBD1 (5 bases). The CDR3 covers 15 residues. Trimming left V 4 bases short and J 8 bases short, with 15 bases between. The germline V gene encodes CDR1 SGHVS and CDR2 FQNEAQ. CDR3 nucleotides: TGTGCCAGCAGCTCCACCTGGGGGGGGGATTCACCCCTCCACTTT. Translated: CASSSTWGGDSPLHF.

V usage is TRBV28 and J usage is TRBJ2-7, with 7 bases identical to TRBD1. V trimming: 4 bases; J trimming: 0 bases; junction bases outside the gene matches: 3. Germline CDR1 is MDHEN and CDR2 is SYDVKM. This CDR3 has 14 amino acids. The chain's CDR3 is CASSSNRGSYEQYF. The CDR3 region has the DNA TGTGCCAGCAGTTCAAACAGGGGCTCCTACGAGCAGTACTTC.